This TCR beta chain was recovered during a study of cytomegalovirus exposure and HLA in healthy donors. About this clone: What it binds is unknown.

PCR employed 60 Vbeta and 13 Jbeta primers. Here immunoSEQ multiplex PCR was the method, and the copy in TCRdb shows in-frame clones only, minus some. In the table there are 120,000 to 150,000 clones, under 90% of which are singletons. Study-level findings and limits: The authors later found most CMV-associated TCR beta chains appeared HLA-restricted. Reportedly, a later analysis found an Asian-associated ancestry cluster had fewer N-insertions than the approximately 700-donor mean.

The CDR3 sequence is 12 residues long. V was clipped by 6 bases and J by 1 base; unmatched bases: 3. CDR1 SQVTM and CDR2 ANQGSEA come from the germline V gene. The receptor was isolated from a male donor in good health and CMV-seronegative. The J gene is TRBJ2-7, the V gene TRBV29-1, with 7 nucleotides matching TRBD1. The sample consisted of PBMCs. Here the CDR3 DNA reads TGCAGCGTCTCGGGACAGTCCTACGAGCAGTACTTC. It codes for CSVSGQSYEQYF.